These 32 T cell receptor beta chains were all obtained from the same sample, sequenced in a study of Ad26.COV2.S vaccination and SARS-CoV-2 variants. This table comes from immunoSEQ multiplex PCR, and its TCRdb copy is limited to in-frame clones, with some not included. In the table there are about 280,000 clones, 87% of which are singletons. Stated treatment: roughly 19 received Ad26.COV2.S at low or high dose, single or two shots; several received placebo; per-sample allocation not given. Vaccine and placebo recipients were sampled on day 63 after the first injection. The sample consisted of peripheral blood, taken in a trial of Ad26.COV2.S vaccine versus placebo. The receptors come from a person aged 18-65 years who received the Ad26.COV2.S COVID-19 vaccine or a placebo.

This clone was picked up a small number of times. V is TRBV14 and J is TRBJ1-6, with D possibly matching TRBD1 (5 bases). Looked up from germline, CDR1 is SGHDN and CDR2 is FVKESK. There are 19 residues in the CDR3. Between the trimmed V and J ends, which lost 1 base and 2 bases, there was a span of 18 bases. The CDR3 reads CASSQGGETWGAYNSPLHF. CDR3 nucleotides: TGTGCCAGCAGCCAAGGGGGCGAAACCTGGGGCGCCTATAATTCACCCCTCCACTTT.

This clone came up once. The chain has TRBV29-1 and TRBJ1-2; D may be TRBD1 (5 bases). In germline, CDR1 is SQVTM, CDR2 ANQGSEA. Trimming took 6 bases from V and 4 from J, leaving 9 bases between them. The CDR3 extends over 11 amino acids. CDR3 nucleotides: TGCAGCGTCCCCGGGGGCTATGGCTACACCTTC. Translating gives CSVPGGYGYTF.

The CDR3 loop reads CASSGLTYEQYF. DNA of the CDR3: TGTGCCAGCAGTGGGCTGACTTACGAGCAGTACTTC. The chain joins TRBV2 to TRBJ2-7; D unclear. The V end was cut by 4 bases, the J end by 4 bases, with 8 bases between. CDR3 size: 12 residues. CDR1 is SNHLY, CDR2 FYNNEI, per germline.

The gene calls are TRBV30 and TRBJ2-7; TRBD1 agrees at 12 bases. There are 15 residues in the CDR3. Germline lookup yields CDR1 GTSNPN and CDR2 SVGIG (reference sequence). V gave up 2 bases and J gave up 5 bases; unmatched junction bases: 7. The DNA for the CDR3 is TGTGCCTGGAGTCCCCGGGACAGGGGGCGTCACGAGCAGTACTTC. It is translated as CAWSPRDRGRHEQYF.

CDR3 sequence: CASSQGLGGETQYF. Written as DNA, the CDR3 is TGTGCCAGCTCACAGGGACTGGGGGGCGAGACCCAGTACTTC. The chain links TRBV18 to TRBJ2-5, with D tentatively TRBD1 or TRBD2 (6 bases each). From germline, CDR1 is KGHSH and CDR2 LQKENI. Trimming stripped 4 bases from V and 5 bases from J, with 14 bases between. CDR3 length equals 14 residues.

The V and J genes are TRBV7-2 and TRBJ2-7, with a possible D match to TRBD2 (6 bases). The V gene's germline CDR1 is SGHTA and CDR2 FQGNSA. CDR3 length: 14 residues. V was shortened by 3 bases and J by 4 bases, with 13 bases between the two germline ends. The CDR3 bases are TGTGCCAGCAGCTTCCATGCTAGCGTTTACGAGCAGTACTTC. Its translation: CASSFHASVYEQYF.

The gene calls are TRBV3-1 (or the pseudogene TRBV3-2) and TRBJ1-2; 9 nucleotides line up with TRBD1. CDR1 LGHDT and CDR2 YNNKEL come from the germline V gene (reference sequence). There are 15 residues in the CDR3. V shed 3 bases and J 2 bases; nucleotides not matched to a gene: 4. The CDR3 sequence: CASSQAGTGNYGYTF. In DNA, the CDR3 is TGTGCCAGCAGCCAGGCCGGGACAGGGAACTATGGCTACACCTTC.

This clone was seen just once. The rearrangement links TRBV15 to TRBJ2-5, with a possible D match to TRBD2 (5 bases). Deletions cut 1 base from V and 7 bases from J, with 13 bases between. CDR1 LNHNV and CDR2 YYDKDF come from the germline V gene (reference sequence). The CDR3 has 14 amino acids. CDR3 region: CATSRGVAEGTQYF. In DNA, the CDR3 is TGTGCCACCAGCAGAGGTGTAGCCGAGGGGACCCAGTACTTC. Full variable domain (outside the CDR3, taken from reference TRBV15 and TRBJ2-5): DAMVIQNPRYQVTQFGKPVTLSCSQTLNHNVMYWYQQKSSQAPKLLFHYYDKDFNNEADTPDNFQSRRPNTSFCFLDIRSPGLGDTAMYLCATSRGVAEGTQYFGPGTRLLVL.

The sample holds one count of this clone. The chain has TRBV30 and TRBJ2-7; TRBD1 matches 8 bases. This CDR3 comprises 12 residues. Germline-derived CDR1 and CDR2 are GTSNPN and SVGIG (reference sequence). V lost 4 bases, J lost 7 bases, and 6 bases stayed unmatched. In DNA form, the CDR3 reads TGTGCCTGGACCAGGGGGCCAGGGGAGCAGTACTTC. Translating it yields CAWTRGPGEQYF.

The V call is TRBV12-3 or TRBV12-4, the J call TRBJ1-2; 8 positions match TRBD1. The CDR3 consists of 13 residues. V lost 5 bases, J lost 3 bases, and 2 bases stayed unmatched. CDR3 DNA sequence: TGTGCCAGCAGTCCGACAGGGGACTATGGCTACACCTTC. Its translation: CASSPTGDYGYTF.

The rearrangement joins TRBV30 to TRBJ2-2, with D tentatively TRBD1 or TRBD2 (6 bases each). Germline CDR1 and CDR2: GTSNPN and SVGIG (reference sequence). The CDR3 consists of 17 residues. The V gene lost 3 bases and the J gene lost 0 bases, with 17 bases spanning the gap. Written as DNA, the CDR3 is TGTGCCTGGAGATGGCCGCGCGGGACAACGAACACCGGGGAGCTGTTTTTT. Its protein is CAWRWPRGTTNTGELFF.

J is TRBJ2-4 and V is TRBV3-1 (or the pseudogene TRBV3-2), with D perhaps TRBD2 (6 bases). The CDR3 contains 12 residues. V gave up 0 bases and J gave up 9 bases, with 6 bases separating them. Germline CDR1 LGHDT, CDR2 YNNKEL (reference sequence). CDR3 sequence (DNA): TGTGCCAGCAGCCAAGAGGGAGGCATTCAGTACTTC. Translating it yields CASSQEGGIQYF.

V usage is TRBV9 and J usage is TRBJ1-2, with D maybe TRBD1 (6 bases). The CDR3 has 16 residues. V shed 4 bases and J shed 6 bases, with 22 bases lying between them. The germline CDR1 and CDR2 sequences are SGDLS and YYNGEE. The CDR3 nucleotides are TGTGCCAGCAGCACAAAAACCGGGACAACCGCTGATGGCTACACCTTC. It translates to CASSTKTGTTADGYTF.

This chain joins TRBV6-6 and TRBJ1-1; the D is unclear. CDR1 is MNHNY and CDR2 is SVGAGI in the germline V gene (reference sequence). The CDR3 is made up of 14 amino acids. Between the trimmed V and J ends, which lost 4 bases and 1 base, there was a span of 10 bases. The CDR3 DNA follows: TGTGCCAGCAGTTTCCCGACACCGAACACTGAAGCTTTCTTT. Translating it yields CASSFPTPNTEAFF.

V and J are TRBV29-1 and TRBJ1-2; D remains unclear. V dropped 5 bases and J dropped 3 bases, with 7 bases sitting between them. Germline-derived CDR1 and CDR2 are SQVTM and ANQGSEA. The CDR3 extends over 11 amino acids. For the CDR3, the DNA is TGCAGCGTTAGGCAGTACTATGGCTACACCTTC. Protein product: CSVRQYYGYTF. Full variable domain (remainder filled in from reference TRBV29-1 and TRBJ1-2): SAVISQKPSRDICQRGTSLTIQCQVDSQVTMMFWYRQQPGQSLTLIATANQGSEATYESGFVIDKFPISRPNLTFSTLTVSNMSPEDSSIYLCSVRQYYGYTFGSGTRLTVV.

V is TRBV6-2 or TRBV6-3 and J is TRBJ2-3; 10 positions match TRBD2. The J segment lost 0 bases and the V segment lost 2 bases, leaving 8 bases of the junction unmatched. This CDR3 spans 18 amino acids. Germline V lookup: CDR1 MNHEY, CDR2 SVGEGT. The CDR3 spells CASSYGVLAGASTDTQYF. For the CDR3, the DNA is TGTGCCAGCAGTTACGGGGTCCTAGCGGGGGCCAGCACAGATACGCAGTATTTT.

This clone has just one count. The CDR3 loop is CATSRIQGMGNTIYF. CDR3 sequence (DNA): TGTGCCACCAGCAGGATACAGGGTATGGGAAACACCATATATTTT. The chain links TRBV15 to TRBJ1-3; TRBD1 is a possible D gene (6 bases). The germline V gene encodes CDR1 LNHNV and CDR2 YYDKDF (reference sequence). Trimming pared 3 bases from V and 4 bases from J, leaving 13 bases between. The CDR3 extends over 15 amino acids.

This chain uses TRBV10-3 with TRBJ2-3; no clear D. Germline CDR1 ENHRY, CDR2 SYGVKD. With 0 bases removed from V and 4 bases from J, the gap between germline ends came to 2 bases. This CDR3 spans 12 amino acids. CDR3 sequence reads: CAISESSDTQYF. Here the CDR3 DNA reads TGTGCCATCAGTGAGTCGTCAGATACGCAGTATTTT.

This clone was seen only once. The DNA for the CDR3 is TGTGCCAGCAGCTCGGCGGGGGCAGGGAACGAAAAACTGTTTTTT. As protein: CASSSAGAGNEKLFF. J is TRBJ1-4 and V is TRBV5-4, with a possible D match to TRBD1 (6 bases). CDR3 length equals 15 residues. The V gene's germline CDR1 is SGHNT and CDR2 YYREEE (reference sequence). Trimming stripped 3 bases from V and 8 bases from J, with 17 bases between.

J is TRBJ1-1 and V is TRBV4-1; 8 bases align to TRBD1. CDR1 and CDR2 (germline): MGHRA, YSYEKL. The CDR3 contains 16 residues. With 4 bases clipped from V and 4 bases from J, the junction kept 11 bases outside the gene matches. CDR3 residues: CASSPRLGQDVTEAFF. In nucleotides, the CDR3 is TGCGCCAGCAGCCCGCGCTTGGGACAGGATGTCACTGAAGCTTTCTTT.

The chain is built from TRBV4-1 and TRBJ1-4; D uncertain. Germline loops: CDR1 MGHRA, CDR2 YSYEKL. V was cut by 1 base and J by 5 bases, with 8 bases left in between. This CDR3 has 14 amino acids. In DNA form, the CDR3 reads TGCGCCAGCAGCCAAGGGCAGAGAAATGAAAAACTGTTTTTT. Encoded protein: CASSQGQRNEKLFF.

This chain connects TRBV20-1 to TRBJ2-1; the match to TRBD2 covers 14 bases. CDR3 length equals 18 residues. Trimming took 3 bases from V and 4 from J; bases not matched to a gene: 11. Germline CDR1 DFQATT, CDR2 SNEGSKA (reference sequence). This CDR3 is CSASPLGTSGGAYNEQFF. The CDR3 bases are TGCAGTGCTAGTCCCCTCGGGACTAGCGGGGGAGCATACAATGAGCAGTTCTTC.

The chain uses TRBV28 and TRBJ1-1; D possibly corresponds to TRBD1 (5 bases). The CDR3 loop spans 16 amino acids. Trimming shortened V by 1 base and J by 4 bases, and 16 bases separated the two germline ends. The germline CDR1 and CDR2 sequences are MDHEN and SYDVKM. The CDR3 sequence is CASSLLVGGRATEAFF. CDR3 nucleotide sequence: TGTGCCAGCAGTTTATTGGTTGGGGGGAGGGCCACTGAAGCTTTCTTT. The full variable domain, with the rest looked up from reference TRBV28 and TRBJ1-1, is DVKVTQSSRYLVKRTGEKVFLECVQDMDHENMFWYRQDPGLGLRLIYFSYDVKMKEKGDIPEGYSVSREKKERFSLILESASTNQTSMYLCASSLLVGGRATEAFFGQGTRLTVV.

V and J are TRBV14 and TRBJ1-6; the match to TRBD1 covers 7 bases. Per the germline V gene, CDR1 is SGHDN and CDR2 is FVKESK. The CDR3 is made up of 16 amino acids. V was pared by 0 bases and J by 1 base, with 0 bases of the junction left unmatched. The CDR3 DNA reads TGTGCCAGCAGCCAAGACAGGGGGTCCTATAATTCACCCCTCCACTTT. It encodes CASSQDRGSYNSPLHF.

V and J are TRBV18 and TRBJ2-7, with D perhaps being TRBD1 or TRBD2 (6 bases each). Trimming cost V 2 bases and J 6 bases, with 14 bases left between them. Germline CDR1 and CDR2: KGHSH and LQKENI. The CDR3 length is 14 residues. The CDR3 region has the DNA TGTGCCAGCTCACCAACGGGGGCGTCGAGCGAGCAGTACTTC. Amino acids: CASSPTGASSEQYF.

The V gene is TRBV5-6, the J gene TRBJ2-5; D remains ambiguous. The V end was cut by 4 bases, the J end by 7 bases, with 17 bases between. This CDR3 comprises 14 residues. CDR1 and CDR2 from the germline V gene are SGHDT and YYEEEE. The CDR3 DNA reads TGTGCCAGCAGCCAGGACCGCGGCTGGGGGACCCAGTACTTC. Translating gives CASSQDRGWGTQYF.

The V call is TRBV3-1 (or the pseudogene TRBV3-2), the J call TRBJ2-7, with unresolved D. The CDR3 is 13 residues long. The germline gives CDR1 LGHDT, CDR2 YNNKEL (reference sequence). The V and J ends lost 1 base and 12 bases respectively, with 16 bases between them. In nucleotides, the CDR3 is TGTGCCAGCAGCCAAGGTGCAGGTTTTAAACCGTACTTC. Residues: CASSQGAGFKPYF.

The chain uses TRBV4-2 and TRBJ2-2, with D perhaps assigned TRBD1 or TRBD2 (6 bases each). There are 14 residues in the CDR3. V was pared by 2 bases and J by 5 bases, with 9 bases between. Germline CDR1 and CDR2: LGHNA and YNFKEQ. This CDR3 reads CASSQQGGTGELFF. Written as DNA, the CDR3 is TGTGCCAGCAGCCAACAAGGGGGGACCGGGGAGCTGTTTTTT.

V is TRBV27 and J is TRBJ1-2, with D tentatively TRBD1 (6 bases). Germline CDR1 MNHEY, CDR2 SMNVEV (reference sequence). The length of the CDR3 is 15 residues. V lost 0 bases, J lost 6 bases, and 14 bases lay in between. The CDR3 DNA sequence: TGTGCCAGCAGTTTATCGATCGCGGGGGGCCATGGCTACACCTTC. This translates into CASSLSIAGGHGYTF.

The rearrangement uses TRBV5-1 and TRBJ2-6, with a possible D match to TRBD2 (5 bases). The germline V and J ends were trimmed by 6 bases and 1 base, with 14 bases remaining between them. The CDR3 covers 16 residues. Germline-derived CDR1 and CDR2 are SGHRS and YFSETQ. DNA for the CDR3: TGCGCCAGCAAGGGAGTGTCGGGGTCTGGGGCCAACGTCCTGACTTTC. This codes for CASKGVSGSGANVLTF. The full variable domain, with the rest looked up from reference TRBV5-1 and TRBJ2-6, is KAGVTQTPRYLIKTRGQQVTLSCSPISGHRSVSWYQQTPGQGLQFLFEYFSETQRNKGNFPGRFSGRQFSNSRSEMNVSTLELGDSALYLCASKGVSGSGANVLTFGAGSRLTVL.

V gene TRBV6-1 combines with J gene TRBJ1-5; no reliable D call. The germline CDR1 and CDR2 sequences are MNHNS and SASEGT. The V gene lost 2 bases and the J gene lost 7 bases, with 12 bases spanning the gap. The CDR3 has 14 amino acids. The CDR3 nucleotides read TGTGCCAGCAGTGAAAGAGCTTTCGGGCAGCCCCAGCATTTT. Its protein product is CASSERAFGQPQHF.

This chain links TRBV9 with TRBJ1-3, with D perhaps TRBD1 (6 bases). V lost 0 bases to trimming and J lost 0 bases, with 13 bases between them. Germline V gene sequence: CDR1 SGDLS, CDR2 YYNGEE. The CDR3 runs 17 residues. The CDR3 sequence is CASSVGQGPSSGNTIYF. The CDR3 bases are TGTGCCAGCAGCGTAGGGCAGGGGCCTAGCTCTGGAAACACCATATATTTT. Supplemented by reference TRBV9 and TRBJ1-3, the full variable domain reads DSGVTQTPKHLITATGQRVTLRCSPRSGDLSVYWYQQSLDQGLQFLIQYYNGEERAKGNILERFSAQQFPDLHSELNLSSLELGDSALYFCASSVGQGPSSGNTIYFGEGSWLTVV.